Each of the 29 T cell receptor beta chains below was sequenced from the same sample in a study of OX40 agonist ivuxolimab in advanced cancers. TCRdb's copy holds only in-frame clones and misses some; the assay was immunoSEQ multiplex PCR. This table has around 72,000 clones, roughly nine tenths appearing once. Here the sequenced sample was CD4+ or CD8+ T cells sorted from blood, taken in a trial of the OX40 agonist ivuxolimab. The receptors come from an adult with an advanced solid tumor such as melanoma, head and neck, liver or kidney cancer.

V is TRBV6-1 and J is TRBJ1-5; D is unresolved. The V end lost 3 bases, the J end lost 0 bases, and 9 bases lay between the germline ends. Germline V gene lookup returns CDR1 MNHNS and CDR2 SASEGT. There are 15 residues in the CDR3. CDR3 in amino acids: CASSEYSLSNQPQHF. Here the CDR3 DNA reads TGTGCCAGCAGTGAGTACAGTCTTAGCAATCAGCCCCAGCATTTT.

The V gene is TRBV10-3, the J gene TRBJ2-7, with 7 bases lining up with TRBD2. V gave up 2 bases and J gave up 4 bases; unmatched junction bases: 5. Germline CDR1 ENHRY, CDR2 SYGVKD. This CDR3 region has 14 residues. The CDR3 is CAISEMGGKYEQYF. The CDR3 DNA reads TGTGCCATCAGTGAGATGGGGGGGAAGTACGAGCAGTACTTC.

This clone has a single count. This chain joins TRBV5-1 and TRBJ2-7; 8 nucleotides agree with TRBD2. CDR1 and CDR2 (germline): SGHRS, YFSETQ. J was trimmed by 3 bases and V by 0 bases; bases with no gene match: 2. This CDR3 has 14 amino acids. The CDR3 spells CASSLARGGYEQYF. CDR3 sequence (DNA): TGCGCCAGCAGCTTGGCCCGGGGGGGCTACGAGCAGTACTTC.

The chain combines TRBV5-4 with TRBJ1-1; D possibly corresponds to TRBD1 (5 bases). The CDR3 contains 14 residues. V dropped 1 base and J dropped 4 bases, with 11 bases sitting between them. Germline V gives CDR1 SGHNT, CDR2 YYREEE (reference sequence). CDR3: CASSLSTGSTEAFF. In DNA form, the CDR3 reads TGTGCCAGCAGCTTGAGCACAGGTTCCACTGAAGCTTTCTTT.

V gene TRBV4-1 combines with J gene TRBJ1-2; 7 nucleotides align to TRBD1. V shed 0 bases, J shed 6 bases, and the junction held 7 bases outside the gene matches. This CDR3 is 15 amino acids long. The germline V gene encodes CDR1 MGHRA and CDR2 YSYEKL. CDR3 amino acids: CASSQDRGGSNGYTF. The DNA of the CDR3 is TGCGCCAGCAGCCAAGATAGAGGGGGCAGCAATGGCTACACCTTC.

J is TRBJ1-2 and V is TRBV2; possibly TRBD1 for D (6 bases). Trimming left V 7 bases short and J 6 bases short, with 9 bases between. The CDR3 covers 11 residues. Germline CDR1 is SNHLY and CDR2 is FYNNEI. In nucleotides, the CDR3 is TGTGCCAGCACCCGACAGGATGGCTACACCTTC. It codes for CASTRQDGYTF.

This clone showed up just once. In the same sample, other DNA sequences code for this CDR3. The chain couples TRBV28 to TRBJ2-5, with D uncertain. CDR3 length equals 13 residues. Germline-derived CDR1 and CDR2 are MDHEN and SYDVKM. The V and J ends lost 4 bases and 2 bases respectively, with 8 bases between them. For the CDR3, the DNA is TGTGCCAGCAGTTCGCCGGCGCAAGAGACCCAGTACTTC. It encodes CASSSPAQETQYF.

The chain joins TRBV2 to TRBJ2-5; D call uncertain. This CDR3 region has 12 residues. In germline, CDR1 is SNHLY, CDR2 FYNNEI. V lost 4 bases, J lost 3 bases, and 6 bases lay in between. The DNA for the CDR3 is TGTGCCAGCAGTGCCACGGAAGAGACCCAGTACTTC. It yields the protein CASSATEETQYF.

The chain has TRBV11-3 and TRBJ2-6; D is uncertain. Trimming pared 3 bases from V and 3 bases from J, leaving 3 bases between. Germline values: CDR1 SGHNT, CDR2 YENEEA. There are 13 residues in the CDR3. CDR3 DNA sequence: TGTGCCAGCAGCTTGAATGGGGCCAACGTCCTGACTTTC. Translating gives CASSLNGANVLTF.

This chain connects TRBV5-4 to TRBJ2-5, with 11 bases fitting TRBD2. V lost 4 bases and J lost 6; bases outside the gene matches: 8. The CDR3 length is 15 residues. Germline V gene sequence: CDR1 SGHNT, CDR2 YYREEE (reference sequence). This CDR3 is CASSPGLAGGKTQYF. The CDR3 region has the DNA TGTGCCAGCAGCCCAGGACTAGCGGGCGGAAAGACCCAGTACTTC. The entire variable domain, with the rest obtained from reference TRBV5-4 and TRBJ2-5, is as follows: ETGVTQSPTHLIKTRGQQVTLRCSSQSGHNTVSWYQQALGQGPQFIFQYYREEENGRGNFPPRFSGLQFPNYSSELNVNALELDDSALYLCASSPGLAGGKTQYFGPGTRLLVL.

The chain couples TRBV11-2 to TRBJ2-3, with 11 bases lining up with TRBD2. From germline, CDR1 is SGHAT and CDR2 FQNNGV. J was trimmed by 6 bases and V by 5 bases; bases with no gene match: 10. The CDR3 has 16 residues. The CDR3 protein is CASSPGRLAGRDTQYF. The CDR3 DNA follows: TGTGCCAGCAGCCCCGGAAGACTAGCGGGACGGGATACGCAGTATTTT.

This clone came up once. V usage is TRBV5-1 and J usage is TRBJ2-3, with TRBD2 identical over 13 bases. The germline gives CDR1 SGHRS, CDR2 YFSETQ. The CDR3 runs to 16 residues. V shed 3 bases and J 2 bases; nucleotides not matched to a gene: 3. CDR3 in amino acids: CASSSGLAGFTDTQYF. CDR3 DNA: TGCGCCAGCAGCTCGGGACTAGCGGGGTTCACAGATACGCAGTATTTT. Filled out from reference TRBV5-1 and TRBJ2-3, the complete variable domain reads KAGVTQTPRYLIKTRGQQVTLSCSPISGHRSVSWYQQTPGQGLQFLFEYFSETQRNKGNFPGRFSGRQFSNSRSEMNVSTLELGDSALYLCASSSGLAGFTDTQYFGPGTRLTVL.

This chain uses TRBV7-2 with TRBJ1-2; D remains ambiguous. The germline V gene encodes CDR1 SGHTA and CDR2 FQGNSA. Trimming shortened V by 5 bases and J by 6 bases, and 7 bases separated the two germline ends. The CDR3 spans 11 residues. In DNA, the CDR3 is TGTGCCAGCAGCCCCTGGGATGGCTACACCTTC. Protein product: CASSPWDGYTF.

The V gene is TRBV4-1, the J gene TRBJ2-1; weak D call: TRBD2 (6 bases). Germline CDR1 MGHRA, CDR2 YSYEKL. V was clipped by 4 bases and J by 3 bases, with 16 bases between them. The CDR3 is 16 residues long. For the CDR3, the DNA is TGCGCCAGCAGCCCCTCCCCGGGACTTGACTACAATGAGCAGTTCTTC. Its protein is CASSPSPGLDYNEQFF.

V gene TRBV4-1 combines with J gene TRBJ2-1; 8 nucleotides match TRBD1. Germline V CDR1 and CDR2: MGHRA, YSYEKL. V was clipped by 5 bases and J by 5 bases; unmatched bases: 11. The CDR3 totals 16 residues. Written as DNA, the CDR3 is TGCGCCAGCAGCATGCCCGACAGGGGATACGACAATGAGCAGTTCTTC. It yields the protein CASSMPDRGYDNEQFF.

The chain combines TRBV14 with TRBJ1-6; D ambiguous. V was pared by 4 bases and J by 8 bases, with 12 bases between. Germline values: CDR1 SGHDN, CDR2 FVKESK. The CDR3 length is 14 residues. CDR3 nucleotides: TGTGCCAGCAGCCCGCGGAACGTGGATTCACCCCTCCACTTT. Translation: CASSPRNVDSPLHF.

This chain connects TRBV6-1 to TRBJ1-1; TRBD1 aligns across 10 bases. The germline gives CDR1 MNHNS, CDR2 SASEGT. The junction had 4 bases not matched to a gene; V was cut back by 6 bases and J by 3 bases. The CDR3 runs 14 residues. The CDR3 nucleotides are TGTGCCAGCAGGCGGACAGGGGGAGACACTGAAGCTTTCTTT. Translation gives CASRRTGGDTEAFF.

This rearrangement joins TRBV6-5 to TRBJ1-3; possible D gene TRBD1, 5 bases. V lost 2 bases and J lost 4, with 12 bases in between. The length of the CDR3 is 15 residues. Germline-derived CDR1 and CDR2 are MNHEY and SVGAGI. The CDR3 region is CASSYLSDRGNTIYF. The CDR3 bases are TGTGCCAGCAGTTACCTATCCGACAGAGGAAACACCATATATTTT.

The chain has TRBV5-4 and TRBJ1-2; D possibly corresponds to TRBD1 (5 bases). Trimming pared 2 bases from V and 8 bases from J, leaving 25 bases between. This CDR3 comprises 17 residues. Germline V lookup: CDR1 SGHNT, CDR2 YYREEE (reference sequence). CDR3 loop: CASSFGVSRWGLGGYTF. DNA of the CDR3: TGTGCCAGCAGCTTTGGCGTTTCCAGGTGGGGCTTGGGAGGCTACACCTTC.

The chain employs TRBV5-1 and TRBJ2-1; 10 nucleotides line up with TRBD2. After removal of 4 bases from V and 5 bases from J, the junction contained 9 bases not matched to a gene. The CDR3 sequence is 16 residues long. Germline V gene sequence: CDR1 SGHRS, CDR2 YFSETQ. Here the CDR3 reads CASSISGLAENNEQFF. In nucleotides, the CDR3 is TGCGCCAGCAGCATAAGCGGACTAGCGGAAAACAATGAGCAGTTCTTC.

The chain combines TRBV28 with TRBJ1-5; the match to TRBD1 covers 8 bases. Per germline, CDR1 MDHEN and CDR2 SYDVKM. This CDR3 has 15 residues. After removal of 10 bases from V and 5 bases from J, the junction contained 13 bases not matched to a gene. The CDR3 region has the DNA TGTGCCATCCGCACGCAGGGGGCGGGAGATCAGCCCCAGCATTTT. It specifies CAIRTQGAGDQPQHF. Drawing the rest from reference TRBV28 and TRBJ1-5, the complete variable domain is DVKVTQSSRYLVKRTGEKVFLECVQDMDHENMFWYRQDPGLGLRLIYFSYDVKMKEKGDIPEGYSVSREKKERFSLILESASTNQTSMYLCAIRTQGAGDQPQHFGDGTRLSIL.

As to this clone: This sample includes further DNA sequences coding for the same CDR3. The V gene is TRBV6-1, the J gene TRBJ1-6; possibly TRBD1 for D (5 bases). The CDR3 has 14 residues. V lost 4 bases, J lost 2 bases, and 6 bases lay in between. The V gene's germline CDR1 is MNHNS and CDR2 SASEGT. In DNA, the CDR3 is TGTGCCAGCAGTGCAGGGCCCTATAATTCACCCCTCCACTTT. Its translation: CASSAGPYNSPLHF.

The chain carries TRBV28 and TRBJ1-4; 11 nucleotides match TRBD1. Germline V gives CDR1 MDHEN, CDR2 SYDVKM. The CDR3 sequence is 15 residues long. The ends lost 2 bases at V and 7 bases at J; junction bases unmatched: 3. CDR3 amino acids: CASSLRGTGGEKLFF. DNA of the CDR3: TGTGCCAGCAGTTTAAGGGGGACAGGGGGTGAAAAACTGTTTTTT.

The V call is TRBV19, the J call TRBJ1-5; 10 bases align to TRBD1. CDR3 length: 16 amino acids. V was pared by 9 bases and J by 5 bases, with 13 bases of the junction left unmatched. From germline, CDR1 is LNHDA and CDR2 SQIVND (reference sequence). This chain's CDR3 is CASPLFGQGVDQPQHF. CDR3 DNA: TGTGCCAGCCCCCTTTTCGGACAGGGGGTCGATCAGCCCCAGCATTTT.

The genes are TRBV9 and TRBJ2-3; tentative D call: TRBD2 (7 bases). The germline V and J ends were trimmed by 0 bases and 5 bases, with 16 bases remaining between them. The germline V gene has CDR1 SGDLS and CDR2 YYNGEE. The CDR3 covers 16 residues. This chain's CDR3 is CASSVAGRGGGDTQYF. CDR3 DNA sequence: TGTGCCAGCAGCGTAGCTGGTAGGGGGGGTGGAGATACGCAGTATTTT.

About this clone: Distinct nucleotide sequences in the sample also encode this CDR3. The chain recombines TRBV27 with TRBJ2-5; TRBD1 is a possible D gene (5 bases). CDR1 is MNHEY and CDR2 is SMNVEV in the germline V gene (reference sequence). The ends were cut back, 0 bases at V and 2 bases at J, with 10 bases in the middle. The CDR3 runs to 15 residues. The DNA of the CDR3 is TGTGCCAGCAGTTTATCCCGACAGCGTCAAGAGACCCAGTACTTC. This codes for CASSLSRQRQETQYF.

The CDR3 sequence is CSAGTYYGYTF. CDR3 coding DNA: TGCAGCGCCGGGACCTACTATGGCTACACCTTC. The rearrangement joins TRBV29-1 to TRBJ1-2; a possible D gene is TRBD1 (5 bases). This CDR3 contains 11 residues. Trimming shortened V by 7 bases and J by 3 bases, and 9 bases separated the two germline ends. Germline V CDR1 and CDR2: SQVTM, ANQGSEA.

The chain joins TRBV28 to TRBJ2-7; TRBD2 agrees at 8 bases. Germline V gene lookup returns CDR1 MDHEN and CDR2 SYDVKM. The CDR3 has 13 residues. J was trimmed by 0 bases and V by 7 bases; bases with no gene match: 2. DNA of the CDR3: TGTGCCAGCACGGGGGGGACCTCCTACGAGCAGTACTTC. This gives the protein CASTGGTSYEQYF.

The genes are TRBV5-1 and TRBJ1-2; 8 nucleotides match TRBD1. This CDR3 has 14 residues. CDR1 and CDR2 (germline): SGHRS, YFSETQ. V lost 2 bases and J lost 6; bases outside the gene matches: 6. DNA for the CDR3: TGCGCCAGCAGCTTAGGGACAGGAGAGGATGGCTACACCTTC. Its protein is CASSLGTGEDGYTF.